Only a few counts were recorded for the clone carrying this T cell receptor (beta chain). The antigen is not known. This sample is part of a study of T-cell memory formation after mild COVID-19. Findings and caveats of the study: Among contracting clones, CD4+ were mainly CM/EM and CD8+ enriched in EMRA. Several responding clones turned up in pre-infection memory, indicating that cross-reactive memory may have taken part. The study found balanced CD4/CD8 in clones contracting day 15 to 85 and a CD4+ lean in later expanders.

CDR1 and CDR2 (germline): SGHTA, FQGTGA. The CDR3 is 16 amino acids. The V gene end was trimmed by 6 bases and the J gene end by 7 bases; junction bases not matched to a gene: 15. Barcoded TCR alpha and TCR beta cDNA libraries with UMIs came from 5'RACE using constant-segment primers. Using its own MiXCR run on the 5' RACE reads, TCRdb lists one record per CDR3 protein. The sample lists about 130,000 distinct CDR3 sequences, around 15% seen once, with 5.2% in the top ten. The sequence came from a man younger than 35 who had mild COVID-19 (a few samples of this study predate the infection). Cell type and time point are not known. The sample was PBMCs or a T cell subset sorted from them (not recorded which). The chain combines TRBV7-3 with TRBJ2-1, with TRBD2 matching 7 bases. As DNA, the CDR3 is TGTGCCAGCAGTCCCGGCCCGGACACCGGGGGGAATGAGCAGTTCTTC. It is translated as CASSPGPDTGGNEQFF.